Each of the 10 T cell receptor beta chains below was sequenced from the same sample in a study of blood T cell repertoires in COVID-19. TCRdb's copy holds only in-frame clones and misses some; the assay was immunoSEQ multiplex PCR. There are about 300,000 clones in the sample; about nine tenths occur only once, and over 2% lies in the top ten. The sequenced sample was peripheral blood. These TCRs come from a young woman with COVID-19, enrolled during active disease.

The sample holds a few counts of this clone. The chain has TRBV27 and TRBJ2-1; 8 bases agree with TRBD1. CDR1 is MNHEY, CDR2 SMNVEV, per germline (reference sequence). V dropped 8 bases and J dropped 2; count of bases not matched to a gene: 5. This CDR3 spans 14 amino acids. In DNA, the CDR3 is TGTGCCAGCGAAGACAGGGGCACCTACAATGAGCAGTTCTTC. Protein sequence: CASEDRGTYNEQFF.

CDR3 DNA: TGCGCCAGCAGCCATGCGGAGAACACTGAAGCTTTCTTT. Protein sequence: CASSHAENTEAFF. The rearrangement uses TRBV5-1 and TRBJ1-1; D unclear. This CDR3 comprises 13 residues. Trimming removed 4 bases from V and 1 base from J, with 8 bases in between. CDR1 and CDR2 from the germline V gene are SGHRS and YFSETQ.

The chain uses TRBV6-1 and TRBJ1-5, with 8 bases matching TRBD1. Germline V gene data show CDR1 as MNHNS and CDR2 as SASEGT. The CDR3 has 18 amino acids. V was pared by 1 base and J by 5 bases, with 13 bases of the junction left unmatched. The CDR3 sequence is CASSEGVTGASGYQPQHF. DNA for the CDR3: TGTGCCAGCAGTGAAGGCGTGACAGGGGCTTCGGGCTATCAGCCCCAGCATTTT.

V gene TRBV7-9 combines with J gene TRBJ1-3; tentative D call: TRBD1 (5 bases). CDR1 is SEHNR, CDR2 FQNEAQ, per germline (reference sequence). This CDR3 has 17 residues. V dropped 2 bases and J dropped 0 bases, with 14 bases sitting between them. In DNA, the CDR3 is TGTGCCAGCAGCTTAATTTCCGGGGGGAGCTCTGGAAACACCATATATTTT. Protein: CASSLISGGSSGNTIYF. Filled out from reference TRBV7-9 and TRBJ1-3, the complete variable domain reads DTGVSQNPRHKITKRGQNVTFRCDPISEHNRLYWYRQTLGQGPEFLTYFQNEAQLEKSRLLSDRFSAERPKGSFSTLEIQRTEQGDSAMYLCASSLISGGSSGNTIYFGEGSWLTVV.

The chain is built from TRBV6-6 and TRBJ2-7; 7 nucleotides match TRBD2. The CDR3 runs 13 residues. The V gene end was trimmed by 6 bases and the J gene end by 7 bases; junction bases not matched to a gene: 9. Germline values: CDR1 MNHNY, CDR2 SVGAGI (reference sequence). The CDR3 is CASREGSREEQYF. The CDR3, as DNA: TGTGCCAGCAGGGAGGGTTCGCGGGAGGAGCAGTACTTC.

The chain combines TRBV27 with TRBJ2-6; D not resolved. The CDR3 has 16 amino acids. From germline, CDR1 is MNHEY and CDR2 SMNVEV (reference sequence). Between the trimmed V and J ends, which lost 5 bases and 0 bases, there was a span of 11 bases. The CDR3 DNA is TGTGCCAGCAGTCCCCTCCGCGACTCTGGGGCCAACGTCCTGACTTTC. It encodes CASSPLRDSGANVLTF. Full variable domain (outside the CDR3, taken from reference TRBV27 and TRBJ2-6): EAQVTQNPRYLITVTGKKLTVTCSQNMNHEYMSWYRQDPGLGLRQIYYSMNVEVTDKGDVPEGYKVSRKEKRNFPLILESPSPNQTSLYFCASSPLRDSGANVLTFGAGSRLTVL.

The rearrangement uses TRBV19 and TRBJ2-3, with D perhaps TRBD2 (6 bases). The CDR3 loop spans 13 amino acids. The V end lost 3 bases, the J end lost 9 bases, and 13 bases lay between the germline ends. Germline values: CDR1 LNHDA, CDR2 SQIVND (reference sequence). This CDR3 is CASSIGGSGTQYF. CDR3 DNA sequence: TGTGCCAGTAGTATTGGGGGGTCGGGGACGCAGTATTTT. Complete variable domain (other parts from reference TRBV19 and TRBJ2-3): DGGITQSPKYLFRKEGQNVTLSCEQNLNHDAMYWYRQDPGQGLRLIYYSQIVNDFQKGDIAEGYSVSREKKESFPLTVTSAQKNPTAFYLCASSIGGSGTQYFGPGTRLTVL.

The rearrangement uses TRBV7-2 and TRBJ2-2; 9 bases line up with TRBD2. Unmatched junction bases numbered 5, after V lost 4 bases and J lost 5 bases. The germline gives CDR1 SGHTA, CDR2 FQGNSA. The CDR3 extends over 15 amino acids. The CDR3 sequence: CASSYLAGMTGELFF. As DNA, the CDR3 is TGTGCCAGCAGCTACCTAGCGGGGATGACCGGGGAGCTGTTTTTT.

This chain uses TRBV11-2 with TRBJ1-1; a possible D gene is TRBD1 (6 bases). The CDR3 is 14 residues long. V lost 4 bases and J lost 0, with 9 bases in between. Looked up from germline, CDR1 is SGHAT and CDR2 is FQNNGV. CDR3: CASSSGQMNTEAFF. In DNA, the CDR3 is TGTGCCAGCAGCTCCGGACAGATGAACACTGAAGCTTTCTTT. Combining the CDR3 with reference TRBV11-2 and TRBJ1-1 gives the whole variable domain EAGVAQSPRYKIIEKRQSVAFWCNPISGHATLYWYQQILGQGPKLLIQFQNNGVVDDSQLPKDRFSAERLKGVDSTLKIQPAKLEDSAVYLCASSSGQMNTEAFFGQGTRLTVV.

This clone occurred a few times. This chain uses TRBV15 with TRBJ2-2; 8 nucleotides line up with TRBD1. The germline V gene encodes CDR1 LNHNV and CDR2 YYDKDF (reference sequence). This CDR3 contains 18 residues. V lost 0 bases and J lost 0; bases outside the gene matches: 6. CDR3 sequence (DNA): TGTGCCACCAGCAGAGACAGGAGGGGACAGGCGAACACCGGGGAGCTGTTTTTT. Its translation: CATSRDRRGQANTGELFF.